Listed here are 13 T cell receptor beta chains from one sample, sequenced in a study of cytomegalovirus exposure and HLA in healthy donors (dated by TCRdb to the late 2010s). Libraries were prepared through the immunoSEQ multiplex PCR assay. A mixture of 60 forward primers for TCR Vbeta segments and 13 reverse primers for TCR Jbeta segments was used in the multiplex PCR. Not all clones reach the TCRdb copy of this immuneACCESS table, which keeps in-frame sequences only. Checked studies attribute under half of the gap to unresolved V genes and leave the rest unexplained. This sample gives 200,000 to 250,000 clones in total; approximately 80% of them show up just once. In total, the top ten clones hold 3% to 4% of the sample. Sequenced input: PBMCs. The receptors here all came from a male donor in good health and CMV-seronegative.

The J gene is TRBJ2-7, the V gene TRBV18; D is perhaps TRBD1 (6 bases). In germline, CDR1 is KGHSH, CDR2 LQKENI. Trimming cost V 2 bases and J 3 bases, with 8 bases left between them. This CDR3 spans 13 amino acids. CDR3 sequence reads: CASSPDRIYEQYF. Here the CDR3 DNA reads TGTGCCAGCTCACCAGACAGGATCTACGAGCAGTACTTC.

About this clone itself: Germline and junction disagree at one end, which may indicate a read error. The V call is TRBV7-9, the J call TRBJ1-1, with D maybe TRBD1 (5 bases). This CDR3 is 14 amino acids long. The V gene's germline CDR1 is SEHNR and CDR2 FQNEAQ (reference sequence). Here the CDR3 reads CSSTKDRLNTEAFF. CDR3 nucleotides: TGTTCCAGCACCAAAGACAGACTGAACACTGAAGCTTTCTTT.

The chain links TRBV28 to TRBJ2-7, with TRBD2 matching over 12 bases. Germline V gene sequence: CDR1 MDHEN, CDR2 SYDVKM. The CDR3 totals 15 residues. Trimming removed 6 bases from V and 6 bases from J; junction bases left unmatched: 9. CDR3 sequence: CASSRPLAGGREQYF. In DNA form, the CDR3 reads TGTGCCAGCAGCAGGCCACTAGCGGGAGGCCGCGAGCAGTACTTC.

This chain connects TRBV7-9 to TRBJ2-4, with 10 bases that match TRBD2. CDR1 SEHNR and CDR2 FQNEAQ come from the germline V gene (reference sequence). The CDR3 sequence is 17 residues long. Losses at the gene ends were 2 bases for V and 8 bases for J; bases not matched to a gene: 12. This chain's CDR3 is CASSLRELAGKGDIQYF. The CDR3 coding sequence is TGTGCCAGCAGCTTAAGGGAACTAGCGGGGAAAGGGGACATTCAGTACTTC.

This clone was seen just once. The chain is built from TRBV30 and TRBJ2-7; tentatively, D is TRBD1 (6 bases). Trimming left V 4 bases short and J 4 bases short, with 11 bases between. The CDR3 is 12 amino acids. Germline V gene sequence: CDR1 GTSNPN, CDR2 SVGIG (reference sequence). As DNA, the CDR3 is TGTGCCTGGACCTCGGACAGTTACGAGCAGTACTTC. The encoded protein is CAWTSDSYEQYF.

This rearrangement joins TRBV5-1 to TRBJ1-2; 7 nucleotides agree with TRBD1. The J segment lost 3 bases and the V segment lost 0 bases, leaving 2 bases of the junction unmatched. From germline, CDR1 is SGHRS and CDR2 YFSETQ. The CDR3 covers 14 residues. CDR3 DNA: TGCGCCAGCAGCTTGGAGGGGGCTGACTATGGCTACACCTTC. Encoded protein: CASSLEGADYGYTF.

The J gene is TRBJ2-1, the V gene TRBV2; 10 positions match TRBD2. Per germline, CDR1 SNHLY and CDR2 FYNNEI. This CDR3 has 18 residues. Trimming removed 2 bases from V and 2 bases from J; junction bases left unmatched: 9. This chain's CDR3 is CASSESVTSGAPYNEQFF. CDR3 nucleotides: TGTGCCAGCAGTGAATCGGTAACTAGCGGGGCACCCTACAATGAGCAGTTCTTC.

V and J are TRBV6-1 and TRBJ1-2; 8 bases are shared with TRBD1. The germline V gene encodes CDR1 MNHNS and CDR2 SASEGT. V lost 3 bases, J lost 4 bases, and 7 bases stayed unmatched. The CDR3 sequence is 15 residues long. In DNA, the CDR3 is TGTGCCAGCAGTGAGATGACAGGGGTCGGCTATGGCTACACCTTC. Amino acids: CASSEMTGVGYGYTF.

The chain links TRBV7-9 to TRBJ2-1; TRBD1 matches 9 bases. Per the germline V gene, CDR1 is SEHNR and CDR2 is FQNEAQ (reference sequence). V lost 5 bases, J lost 4 bases, and 3 bases stayed unmatched. The CDR3 has 14 residues. The CDR3 spells CASSPDRGYNEQFF. CDR3 nucleotides: TGTGCCAGCAGCCCCGACAGGGGGTACAATGAGCAGTTCTTC.

The CDR3 loop is CASSYGLARDTQYF. CDR3 DNA sequence: TGTGCCAGCAGTTATGGGCTAGCGCGAGATACGCAGTATTTT. V and J are TRBV6-6 and TRBJ2-3; tentative D call: TRBD2 (6 bases). The CDR3 covers 14 residues. Trimming removed 3 bases at V and 5 bases at J, with 12 bases between. Per the germline V gene, CDR1 is MNHNY and CDR2 is SVGAGI (reference sequence).

The chain carries TRBV6-5 and TRBJ1-2; the match to TRBD1 covers 8 bases. This CDR3 is built from 13 residues. Trimming removed 6 bases from V and 8 bases from J; junction bases left unmatched: 8. Germline V gene data show CDR1 as MNHEY and CDR2 as SVGAGI. The CDR3 sequence: CASRITGGMGYTF. In nucleotides, the CDR3 is TGTGCCAGCAGGATAACAGGGGGAATGGGCTACACCTTC.

This clone was detected only a few times. The rearrangement uses TRBV5-1 and TRBJ2-7, with D possibly being TRBD2 (6 bases). This CDR3 is 13 amino acids long. Trimming cost V 2 bases and J 7 bases, with 13 bases left between them. Germline lookup yields CDR1 SGHRS and CDR2 YFSETQ. CDR3 sequence reads: CASSLKGAGEQYF. CDR3 bases: TGCGCCAGCAGCTTAAAGGGAGCGGGTGAGCAGTACTTC.

A single count supports this clone. The chain couples TRBV5-1 to TRBJ2-2; 11 bases match TRBD2. CDR3 length: 17 amino acids. Germline assignment: CDR1 SGHRS and CDR2 YFSETQ. Trimming removed 6 bases from V and 3 bases from J; junction bases left unmatched: 10. Here the CDR3 reads CASKVTSGSEDTGELFF. The CDR3 region has the DNA TGCGCCAGCAAGGTCACTAGCGGGAGTGAGGACACCGGGGAGCTGTTTTTT. The full variable domain, its missing parts supplied by reference TRBV5-1 and TRBJ2-2, is KAGVTQTPRYLIKTRGQQVTLSCSPISGHRSVSWYQQTPGQGLQFLFEYFSETQRNKGNFPGRFSGRQFSNSRSEMNVSTLELGDSALYLCASKVTSGSEDTGELFFGEGSRLTVL.